This is a list of T cell receptor beta chains from one sample in a study of cytomegalovirus exposure and HLA in healthy donors. Sequenced by immunoSEQ multiplex PCR; TCRdb stores in-frame clones only, minus some. The sample has about 140,000 clones, approximately 86% seen once. The specimen was PBMCs. The receptors come from a woman younger than 30 in good health and CMV-seropositive. The CDR3 runs from the conserved cysteine through the conserved F or W. A D gene is named only where the DNA matches it firmly. For some rows the clone size is stated as once, few or many, or as a class when expanded; others skip it.

CDR3 DNA: TGTGCCAGCAGGCGCGAGAGCGGGGTGACTGGCGAGCAGTACTTC
CDR3 protein: CASRRESGVTGEQYF
clone size: -
J gene: TRBJ2-7
D gene: TRBD2
V gene: TRBV6-5

CDR3 DNA: TGTGCCAGCAGATACAGGGGGGAAAGAGGTGAAGCTTTCTTT
CDR3 protein: CASRYRGERGEAFF
clone size: -
J gene: TRBJ1-1
D gene: TRBD1
V gene: TRBV27

CDR3 DNA: TGTGCCAGCAGTGACACTCCGGGACAGGGAGTCCGAGAGACCCAGTACTTC
CDR3 protein: CASSDTPGQGVRETQYF
clone size: -
J gene: TRBJ2-5
D gene: TRBD1
V gene: TRBV6-4

CDR3 DNA: TGTGCCAGCAGCTCGGGGACACCCTACGAGCAGTACTTC
CDR3 protein: CASSSGTPYEQYF
clone size: -
J gene: TRBJ2-7
D gene: -
V gene: TRBV11-2

CDR3 DNA: TGCGCCAGCAGCTTGGCAGGGGGCGCGAGTACCGGGGAGCTGTTTTTT
CDR3 protein: CASSLAGGASTGELFF
clone size: -
J gene: TRBJ2-2
D gene: TRBD1
V gene: TRBV5-1

CDR3 DNA: TGTGCCAGTAGTATTAGGGGACAAGAGACCCAGTACTTC
CDR3 protein: CASSIRGQETQYF
clone size: -
J gene: TRBJ2-5
D gene: -
V gene: TRBV19

CDR3 DNA: TGTGCCAGCAGTCGGGACGGGAGATCCGATGAGCAGTTCTTC
CDR3 protein: CASSRDGRSDEQFF
clone size: -
J gene: TRBJ2-1
D gene: -
V gene: TRBV6-4

CDR3 DNA: TGTGCCAGCAGCGATCAACGACAGGGGGCGCGAATAAACTATGGCTACACCTTC
CDR3 protein: CASSDQRQGARINYGYTF
clone size: -
J gene: TRBJ1-2
D gene: TRBD1
V gene: TRBV9

CDR3 DNA: TGTGCCAGCAGCCAGGGGACTAGAGCGCAGTATTTT
CDR3 protein: CASSQGTRAQYF
clone size: -
J gene: TRBJ2-3
D gene: TRBD2
V gene: TRBV27

CDR3 DNA: TGTGCCAGCTCACCGGGCTACAGGGAGATGAACACTGAAGCTTTCTTT
CDR3 protein: CASSPGYREMNTEAFF
clone size: -
J gene: TRBJ1-1
D gene: -
V gene: TRBV18

CDR3 DNA: TGTGCCAGCACCCGAGGGCCCCTTAGGGGCACAGATACGCAGTATTTT
CDR3 protein: CASTRGPLRGTDTQYF
clone size: -
J gene: TRBJ2-3
D gene: -
V gene: TRBV2

CDR3 DNA: TGTGCCAGCAGCAGACAGCCGGAGAATTCACCCCTCCACTTT
CDR3 protein: CASSRQPENSPLHF
clone size: -
J gene: TRBJ1-6
D gene: -
V gene: TRBV11-1

CDR3 DNA: TGCGCCAGCAGACTGAATCATTTTGTTTTCCTAGACTTGGTCTTC
CDR3 protein: CASRLNHFVFLDLVF
clone size: -
J gene: TRBJ2-1
D gene: -
V gene: TRBV4-1

CDR3 DNA: TGCGCCAGCAATACCGTCGGACAGGGTTTCGCCGAGCAGTACTTC
CDR3 protein: CASNTVGQGFAEQYF
clone size: -
J gene: TRBJ2-7
D gene: TRBD1
V gene: TRBV10-2

CDR3 DNA: TGTGCCAGCAGCTCCCGGAGCGAGCGGGGGGGCCGAATCTCCTGGGAGCAGTTCTTC
CDR3 protein: CASSSRSERGGRISWEQFF
clone size: -
J gene: TRBJ2-1
D gene: TRBD2
V gene: TRBV7-3

CDR3 DNA: TGTGCCAGCAGTTACGGCAGGGGAGACTCCTACGAGCAGTACTTC
CDR3 protein: CASSYGRGDSYEQYF
clone size: -
J gene: TRBJ2-7
D gene: -
V gene: TRBV6-5

CDR3 DNA: TGTGCCAGCAGCTTAGCCATTACTACCCCCCCTGGGGCCAACGTCCTGACTTTC
CDR3 protein: CASSLAITTPPGANVLTF
clone size: -
J gene: TRBJ2-6
D gene: -
V gene: TRBV7-8

CDR3 DNA: TGTGCCAGCCAAGCAGGGGCGGGTCAGCCCCAGCATTTT
CDR3 protein: CASQAGAGQPQHF
clone size: -
J gene: TRBJ1-5
D gene: -
V gene: TRBV2

CDR3 DNA: TGTGCCAGCAACCGGGAAGAGGACTATGGCTACACCTTC
CDR3 protein: CASNREEDYGYTF
clone size: -
J gene: TRBJ1-2
D gene: -
V gene: TRBV2

CDR3 DNA: TGTGCCAGTAGAAAAGGACAGGGCGAAGCAGGGGAGCTGTTTTTT
CDR3 protein: CASRKGQGEAGELFF
clone size: -
J gene: TRBJ2-2
D gene: TRBD1
V gene: TRBV19

CDR3 DNA: TGTGCCAGCAGCGCAATCGGACAGGGAATTAATGAAAAACTGTTTTTT
CDR3 protein: CASSAIGQGINEKLFF
clone size: -
J gene: TRBJ1-4
D gene: TRBD1
V gene: TRBV11-2

CDR3 DNA: TGTGCCAGCATTTCGGGGGTTAACTATGGCTACACCTTC
CDR3 protein: CASISGVNYGYTF
clone size: -
J gene: TRBJ1-2
D gene: -
V gene: TRBV6-6

CDR3 DNA: TGTGCCACCAGCCGGCTGACAGGGTTAACAAATGAGCAGTTCTTC
CDR3 protein: CATSRLTGLTNEQFF
clone size: -
J gene: TRBJ2-1
D gene: TRBD1
V gene: TRBV15

CDR3 DNA: TGTGCCAGCAGCCCTAGGGGGACAGGGGGATTGAGCAATCAGCCCCAGCATTTT
CDR3 protein: CASSPRGTGGLSNQPQHF
clone size: -
J gene: TRBJ1-5
D gene: TRBD1
V gene: TRBV28

CDR3 DNA: TGCGCCAGCAGCCCCATCGCCAGGCAGGATCAAGAGACCCAGTACTTC
CDR3 protein: CASSPIARQDQETQYF
clone size: -
J gene: TRBJ2-5
D gene: -
V gene: TRBV4-1

CDR3 DNA: TGTGCCAGCAGTTTAGGATCGGGAAGTGGCTACACCTTC
CDR3 protein: CASSLGSGSGYTF
clone size: -
J gene: TRBJ1-2
D gene: -
V gene: TRBV28

CDR3 DNA: TGTGCCAGCTCACCAGGACAGGGGAGGACCTCCTACGAGCAGTACTTC
CDR3 protein: CASSPGQGRTSYEQYF
clone size: -
J gene: TRBJ2-7
D gene: TRBD1
V gene: TRBV18

CDR3 DNA: TGTGCCAGCAGCTTAGCGGGACTAGCGGGGGGGCGAATCACCGGGGAGCTGTTTTTT
CDR3 protein: CASSLAGLAGGRITGELFF
clone size: -
J gene: TRBJ2-2
D gene: TRBD2
V gene: TRBV7-2

CDR3 DNA: TGTGCCAGCAGCTTAGCGCCCGGGGTGGAGACCCAGTACTTC
CDR3 protein: CASSLAPGVETQYF
clone size: -
J gene: TRBJ2-5
D gene: -
V gene: TRBV7-8

CDR3 DNA: TGTGCCAGCAGTGACCGGGGGGGACTAGCGCCTCCCTACGAGCAGTACTTC
CDR3 protein: CASSDRGGLAPPYEQYF
clone size: -
J gene: TRBJ2-7
D gene: TRBD2
V gene: TRBV6-1

CDR3 DNA: TGTGCCAGCAGGCCCCTCGGTATGTCCACCGGGGAGCTGTTTTTT
CDR3 protein: CASRPLGMSTGELFF
clone size: -
J gene: TRBJ2-2
D gene: -
V gene: TRBV5-6

CDR3 DNA: TGCGCCAGCAGCCGTCAAGAAGCGGCCTACAATGAGCAGTTCTTC
CDR3 protein: CASSRQEAAYNEQFF
clone size: -
J gene: TRBJ2-1
D gene: -
V gene: TRBV4-1

CDR3 DNA: TGTGCCTGGAGTGTACAGGGCAATCAGCCCCAGCATTTT
CDR3 protein: CAWSVQGNQPQHF
clone size: -
J gene: TRBJ1-5
D gene: -
V gene: TRBV30

CDR3 DNA: TGTGCCAGCAGCTCCCGGGGGGCAGGGGTAGGTGGCGAGCAGTACTTC
CDR3 protein: CASSSRGAGVGGEQYF
clone size: -
J gene: TRBJ2-7
D gene: -
V gene: TRBV5-4

CDR3 DNA: TGTGCCAGCAGGGCACAGGGCATTGAAGCTTTCTTT
CDR3 protein: CASRAQGIEAFF
clone size: -
J gene: TRBJ1-1
D gene: -
V gene: TRBV2

CDR3 DNA: TGTGCCAGTAGTCCCAGGGGCAGGGTGAACACTGAAGCTTTCTTT
CDR3 protein: CASSPRGRVNTEAFF
clone size: -
J gene: TRBJ1-1
D gene: -
V gene: TRBV19

CDR3 DNA: TGTGCCAGCAGTTTAAGGGCGGGGGGGCCGGATACGCAGTATTTT
CDR3 protein: CASSLRAGGPDTQYF
clone size: once
J gene: TRBJ2-3
D gene: TRBD2
V gene: TRBV9

CDR3 DNA: TGTGCCAGCAGTCCTAGCAACGGCGAGCAGTACTTC
CDR3 protein: CASSPSNGEQYF
clone size: -
J gene: TRBJ2-7
D gene: -
V gene: TRBV25-1

CDR3 DNA: TGTGCCAGGAGGGGCAGGGGAAGCCCAGATACGCAGTATTTT
CDR3 protein: CARRGRGSPDTQYF
clone size: -
J gene: TRBJ2-3
D gene: -
V gene: TRBV30

CDR3 DNA: TGTGCCAGCAGTTTACGCCCTCCAAGACAGGGCGGAGACTATGGCTACACCTTC
CDR3 protein: CASSLRPPRQGGDYGYTF
clone size: -
J gene: TRBJ1-2
D gene: TRBD1
V gene: TRBV27

CDR3 DNA: TGTGCCAGCAGTTTATCCCCCGGGACAGGGAATTCCTACGAGCAGTACTTC
CDR3 protein: CASSLSPGTGNSYEQYF
clone size: -
J gene: TRBJ2-7
D gene: TRBD1
V gene: TRBV27

CDR3 DNA: TGTGCCACCTCCGGGACAGGGAATTCACCCCTCCACTTT
CDR3 protein: CATSGTGNSPLHF
clone size: -
J gene: TRBJ1-6
D gene: TRBD1
V gene: TRBV18

CDR3 DNA: TGTGCGGTCGGGCAGGGTGCCGTTCAGCCCCAGCATTTT
CDR3 protein: CAVGQGAVQPQHF
clone size: once
J gene: TRBJ1-5
D gene: -
V gene: TRBV6-5

CDR3 DNA: TGTGCCAGCAGCGCGGACAAAATTAGCACAGATACGCAGTATTTT
CDR3 protein: CASSADKISTDTQYF
clone size: -
J gene: TRBJ2-3
D gene: -
V gene: TRBV6-1

CDR3 DNA: TGTGCCAGCAGTTTATCTGCCGCGGCAGCTGGGGCCAACGTCCTGACTTTC
CDR3 protein: CASSLSAAAAGANVLTF
clone size: -
J gene: TRBJ2-6
D gene: -
V gene: TRBV27

CDR3 DNA: TGTGCCAGCAGCCAACGTAGTGGGAACACCGGGGAGCTGTTTTTT
CDR3 protein: CASSQRSGNTGELFF
clone size: few
J gene: TRBJ2-2
D gene: -
V gene: TRBV2

CDR3 DNA: TGCGCCAGCAGCTTCGGGATCTACAATGAGCAGTTCTTC
CDR3 protein: CASSFGIYNEQFF
clone size: -
J gene: TRBJ2-1
D gene: -
V gene: TRBV5-1

CDR3 DNA: TGTGCCAGCAGCCCCCCCTCGGGGCGGGACGCTTTCTTT
CDR3 protein: CASSPPSGRDAFF
clone size: -
J gene: TRBJ1-1
D gene: -
V gene: TRBV7-2

CDR3 DNA: TGTGCCAGCAGCTTGTTCGACACAAACTACGAGCAGTACTTC
CDR3 protein: CASSLFDTNYEQYF
clone size: -
J gene: TRBJ2-7
D gene: -
V gene: TRBV5-4

CDR3 DNA: TGTGCCAGCAGTTTGACTAGCGGGGGACCAGATACGCAGTATTTT
CDR3 protein: CASSLTSGGPDTQYF
clone size: -
J gene: TRBJ2-3
D gene: TRBD2
V gene: TRBV6-5

CDR3 DNA: TGTGCCATCAGTGAGGGTCTTGACATCTATAATTCACCCCTCCACTTT
CDR3 protein: CAISEGLDIYNSPLHF
clone size: once
J gene: TRBJ1-6
D gene: -
V gene: TRBV10-3

CDR3 DNA: TGTGCCAGCAGTTACAGCACCGGGGAGCTGTTTTTT
CDR3 protein: CASSYSTGELFF
clone size: -
J gene: TRBJ2-2
D gene: -
V gene: TRBV7-8

CDR3 DNA: TGTGCCAGCAGCGTAGGGGCTAGCGGGGGGGAAGAGACCCAGTACTTC
CDR3 protein: CASSVGASGGEETQYF
clone size: -
J gene: TRBJ2-5
D gene: TRBD2
V gene: TRBV9

CDR3 DNA: TGTGCCAGCAGCCCCGGGGAGGGGTTACGAGAGCAGTTCTTC
CDR3 protein: CASSPGEGLREQFF
clone size: -
J gene: TRBJ2-1
D gene: TRBD2
V gene: TRBV7-3

CDR3 DNA: TGCGCCAGCCTCGACGGGACAGGGGGAGATACGCAGTATTTT
CDR3 protein: CASLDGTGGDTQYF
clone size: -
J gene: TRBJ2-3
D gene: TRBD1
V gene: TRBV5-1

CDR3 DNA: TGTGCCAGCAGCGTAGCCAGCTCCTATAATTCACCCCTCCACTTT
CDR3 protein: CASSVASSYNSPLHF
clone size: -
J gene: TRBJ1-6
D gene: -
V gene: TRBV9

CDR3 DNA: TGTGCCAGCAACCCAGGGGGCTCGGCTGGTGAACTGTTTTTT
CDR3 protein: CASNPGGSAGELFF
clone size: -
J gene: TRBJ1-4
D gene: TRBD1
V gene: TRBV7-2

CDR3 DNA: TGTGCCTGGGAGGGCGGGGGATCCTACAATGAGCAGTTCTTC
CDR3 protein: CAWEGGGSYNEQFF
clone size: -
J gene: TRBJ2-1
D gene: TRBD2
V gene: TRBV30